The following is a TCR beta chain sequence with its context. An end of the junction differs from the germline gene, which may be a read error. Per germline, CDR1 SSHAT and CDR2 FNYEAQ (reference sequence). This CDR3 contains 15 residues. The data were taken from a study of T cell changes during pregnancy in multiple sclerosis. Libraries were prepared by immunoSEQ multiplex PCR; TCRdb keeps only in-frame clonotypes and omits some of them. Here the sample spans over 65,000 clones, more than 85% being singletons. This material consisted of peripheral blood, taken in the first trimester of pregnancy. This TCR derives from a female donor with multiple sclerosis, enrolled in a pregnancy study. V usage is TRBV7-7 and J usage is TRBJ2-5; tentative D call: TRBD1 (6 bases). CDR3 coding DNA: TGTGCTAGCAGCCCCCGACAGGATTCTTCGGAGACCCAGTACTTC. Translated: CASSPRQDSSETQYF.